This T cell receptor (beta chain) appears in the sequencing data of a study of cytomegalovirus exposure and HLA in healthy donors. Study-level findings and limits: Reports credit the classifier with highly specific, highly sensitive diagnosis of cytomegalovirus status. In vitro experiments confirmed that a few CMV-associated chains were specific for CMV antigens. A list of approximately 160 TCR beta chains associated with cytomegalovirus was given. The tendency of first-cohort TCR clusters to co-occur in the roughly 120 validation repertoires was the finding of a later analysis.

Data came from immunoSEQ multiplex PCR; TCRdb stores just in-frame clones and leaves some out. The sample consists of 150,000 or so clones, about 89% of them appearing once. Concerning this clone itself: The antigen is undetermined.

V shed 4 bases and J shed 9 bases, with 13 bases lying between them. This CDR3 has 12 residues. CDR1 is MNHNS, CDR2 SASEGT, per germline. Sequenced sample: PBMCs. The receptor was derived from a woman under 30 in good health and CMV-seropositive. This rearrangement joins TRBV6-1 to TRBJ2-7, with D possibly TRBD1 on 6 matching bases. The CDR3 sequence: CASSVTGLMQYF. CDR3 nucleotides: TGTGCCAGCAGTGTCACAGGGCTCATGCAGTACTTC.